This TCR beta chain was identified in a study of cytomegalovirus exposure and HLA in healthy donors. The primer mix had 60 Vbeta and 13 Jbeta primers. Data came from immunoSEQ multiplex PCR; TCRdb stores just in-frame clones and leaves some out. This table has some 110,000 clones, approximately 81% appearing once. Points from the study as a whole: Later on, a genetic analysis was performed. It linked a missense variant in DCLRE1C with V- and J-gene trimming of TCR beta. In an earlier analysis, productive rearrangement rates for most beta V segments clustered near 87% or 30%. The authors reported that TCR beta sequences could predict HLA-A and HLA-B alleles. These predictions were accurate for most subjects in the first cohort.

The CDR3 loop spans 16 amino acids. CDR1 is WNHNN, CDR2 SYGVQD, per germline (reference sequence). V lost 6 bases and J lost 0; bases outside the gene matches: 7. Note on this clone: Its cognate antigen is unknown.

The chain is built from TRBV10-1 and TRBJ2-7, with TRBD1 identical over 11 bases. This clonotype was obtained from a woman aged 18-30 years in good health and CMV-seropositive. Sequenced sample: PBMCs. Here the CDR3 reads CASSASGTGGSYEQYF. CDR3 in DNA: TGCGCCAGCAGCGCTTCCGGGACAGGGGGCTCCTACGAGCAGTACTTC.